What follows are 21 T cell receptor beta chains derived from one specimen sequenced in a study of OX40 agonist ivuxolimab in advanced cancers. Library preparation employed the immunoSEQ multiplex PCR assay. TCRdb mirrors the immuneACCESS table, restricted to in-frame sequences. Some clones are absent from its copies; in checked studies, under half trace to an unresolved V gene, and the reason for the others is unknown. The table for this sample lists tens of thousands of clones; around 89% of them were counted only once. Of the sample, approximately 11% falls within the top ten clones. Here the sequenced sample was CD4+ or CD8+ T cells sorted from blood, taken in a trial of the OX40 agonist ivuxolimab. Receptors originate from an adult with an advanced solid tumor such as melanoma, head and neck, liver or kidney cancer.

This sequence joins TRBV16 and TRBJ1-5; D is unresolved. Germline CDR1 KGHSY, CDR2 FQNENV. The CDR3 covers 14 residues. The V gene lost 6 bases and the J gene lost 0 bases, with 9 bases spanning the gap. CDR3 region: CASRAPYSNQPQHF. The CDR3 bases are TGTGCCAGCAGGGCCCCCTATAGCAATCAGCCCCAGCATTTT. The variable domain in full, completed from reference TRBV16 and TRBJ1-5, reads GEEVAQTPKHLVRGEGQKAKLYCAPIKGHSYVFWYQQVLKNEFKFLISFQNENVFDETGMPKERFSAKCLPNSPCSLEIQATKLEDSAVYFCASRAPYSNQPQHFGDGTRLSIL.

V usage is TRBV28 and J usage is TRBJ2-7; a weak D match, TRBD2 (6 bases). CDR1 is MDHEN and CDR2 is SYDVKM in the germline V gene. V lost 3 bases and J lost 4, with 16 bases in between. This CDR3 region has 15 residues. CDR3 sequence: CASSLGLGGFYEQYF. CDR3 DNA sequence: TGTGCCAGCAGTTTGGGATTGGGGGGTTTTTACGAGCAGTACTTC.

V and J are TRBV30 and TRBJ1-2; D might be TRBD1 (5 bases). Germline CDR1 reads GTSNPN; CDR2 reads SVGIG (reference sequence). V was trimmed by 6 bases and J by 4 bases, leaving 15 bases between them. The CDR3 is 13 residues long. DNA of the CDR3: TGTGCCTGTTCCCCTGGGGGGGTCTATGGCTACACCTTC. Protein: CACSPGGVYGYTF.

The CDR3 here is CASSFLGQAYEQYF. The CDR3 DNA reads as TGTGCCAGCAGCTTCTTGGGGCAGGCCTACGAGCAGTACTTC. The chain links TRBV5-6 to TRBJ2-7; D may be TRBD1 (5 bases). This CDR3 has 14 residues. The germline V gene encodes CDR1 SGHDT and CDR2 YYEEEE. Trimming took 2 bases from V and 2 from J, leaving 11 bases between them.

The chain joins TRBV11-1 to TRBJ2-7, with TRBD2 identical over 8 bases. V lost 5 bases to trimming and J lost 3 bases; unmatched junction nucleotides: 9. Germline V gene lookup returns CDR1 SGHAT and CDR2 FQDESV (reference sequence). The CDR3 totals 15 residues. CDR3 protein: CASSNGRVGLYEQYF. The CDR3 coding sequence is TGTGCCAGCAGCAACGGGAGGGTGGGACTCTACGAGCAGTACTTC.

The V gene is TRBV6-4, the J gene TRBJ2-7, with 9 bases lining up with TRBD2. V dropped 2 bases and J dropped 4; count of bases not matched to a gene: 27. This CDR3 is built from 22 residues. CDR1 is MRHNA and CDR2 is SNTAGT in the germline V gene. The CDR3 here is CASSDPHHLQREVDKVGYEQYF. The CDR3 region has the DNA TGTGCCAGCAGTGACCCACATCATCTCCAGCGGGAGGTGGATAAGGTGGGGTACGAGCAGTACTTC.

CDR3 amino acids: CASSESWEQPQHF. The CDR3 bases are TGCGCCAGCAGTGAGTCGTGGGAGCAGCCCCAGCATTTT. The chain is built from TRBV10-2 and TRBJ1-5; D is unresolved. V dropped 0 bases and J dropped 7 bases, with 7 bases sitting between them. The CDR3 covers 13 residues. CDR1 is WSHSY, CDR2 SAAADI, per germline.

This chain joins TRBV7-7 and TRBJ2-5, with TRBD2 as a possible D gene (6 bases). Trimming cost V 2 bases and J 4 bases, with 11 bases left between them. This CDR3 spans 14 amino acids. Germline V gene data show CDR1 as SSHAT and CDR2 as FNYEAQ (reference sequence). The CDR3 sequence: CASSLRDFSETQYF. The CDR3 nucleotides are TGTGCCAGCAGCTTACGGGACTTTTCAGAGACCCAGTACTTC.

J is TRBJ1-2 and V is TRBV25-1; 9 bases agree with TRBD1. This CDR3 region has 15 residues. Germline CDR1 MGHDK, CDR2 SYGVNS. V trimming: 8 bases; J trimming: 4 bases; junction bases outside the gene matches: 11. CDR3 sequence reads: CASGTTDRGSYGYTF. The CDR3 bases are TGTGCCAGCGGGACCACGGACAGGGGATCCTATGGCTACACCTTC.

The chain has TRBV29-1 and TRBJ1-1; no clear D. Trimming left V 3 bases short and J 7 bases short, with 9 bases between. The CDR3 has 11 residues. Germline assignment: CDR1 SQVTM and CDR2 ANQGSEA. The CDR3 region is CSVDTDREAFF. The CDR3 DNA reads TGCAGCGTTGACACGGACCGTGAAGCTTTCTTT.

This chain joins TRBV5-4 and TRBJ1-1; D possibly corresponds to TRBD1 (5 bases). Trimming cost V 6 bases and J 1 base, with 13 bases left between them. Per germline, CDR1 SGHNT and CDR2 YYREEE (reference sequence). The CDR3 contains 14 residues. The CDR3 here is CASTWDGSNTEAFF. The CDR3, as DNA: TGTGCCAGCACCTGGGACGGATCGAACACTGAAGCTTTCTTT.

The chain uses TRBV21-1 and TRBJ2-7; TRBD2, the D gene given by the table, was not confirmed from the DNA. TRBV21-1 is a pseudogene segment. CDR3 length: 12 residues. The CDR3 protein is CASSPVAYEQYF. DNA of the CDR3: TGTGCCAGCAGCCCGGTGGCCTACGAGCAGTACTTC.

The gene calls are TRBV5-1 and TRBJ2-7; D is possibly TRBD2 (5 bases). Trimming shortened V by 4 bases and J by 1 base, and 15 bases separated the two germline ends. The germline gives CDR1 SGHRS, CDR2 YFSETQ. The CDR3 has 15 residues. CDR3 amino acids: CASSPRGSRSYEQYF. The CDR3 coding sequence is TGCGCCAGCAGCCCCCGGGGTAGCCGATCCTACGAGCAGTACTTC. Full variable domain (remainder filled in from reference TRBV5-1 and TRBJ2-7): KAGVTQTPRYLIKTRGQQVTLSCSPISGHRSVSWYQQTPGQGLQFLFEYFSETQRNKGNFPGRFSGRQFSNSRSEMNVSTLELGDSALYLCASSPRGSRSYEQYFGPGTRLTVT.

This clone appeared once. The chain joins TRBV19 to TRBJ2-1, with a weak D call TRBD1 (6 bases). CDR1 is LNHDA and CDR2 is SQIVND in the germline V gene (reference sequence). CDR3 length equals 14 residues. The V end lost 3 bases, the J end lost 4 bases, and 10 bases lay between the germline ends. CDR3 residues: CASSMTGSYNEQFF. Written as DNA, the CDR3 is TGTGCCAGTAGTATGACAGGTTCTTACAATGAGCAGTTCTTC. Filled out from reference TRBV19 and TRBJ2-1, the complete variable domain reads DGGITQSPKYLFRKEGQNVTLSCEQNLNHDAMYWYRQDPGQGLRLIYYSQIVNDFQKGDIAEGYSVSREKKESFPLTVTSAQKNPTAFYLCASSMTGSYNEQFFGPGTRLTVL.

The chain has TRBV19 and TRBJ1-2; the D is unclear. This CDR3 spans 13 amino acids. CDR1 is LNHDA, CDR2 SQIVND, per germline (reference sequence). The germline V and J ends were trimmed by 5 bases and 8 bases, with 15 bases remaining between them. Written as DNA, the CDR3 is TGTGCCAGTAGTCCGTTGACACCTACCGGCTACACCTTC. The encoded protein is CASSPLTPTGYTF.

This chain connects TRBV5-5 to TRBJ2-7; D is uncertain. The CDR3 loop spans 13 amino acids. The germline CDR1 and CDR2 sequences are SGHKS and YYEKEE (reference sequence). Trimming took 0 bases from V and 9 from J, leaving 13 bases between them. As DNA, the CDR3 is TGTGCCAGCAGCTTGGGGCAACCCACCGGGCAGTACTTC. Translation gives CASSLGQPTGQYF.

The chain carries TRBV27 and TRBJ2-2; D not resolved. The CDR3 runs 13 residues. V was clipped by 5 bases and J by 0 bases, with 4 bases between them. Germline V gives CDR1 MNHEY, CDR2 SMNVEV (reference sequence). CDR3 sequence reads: CASSTTNTGELFF. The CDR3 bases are TGTGCCAGCAGTACCACGAACACCGGGGAGCTGTTTTTT.

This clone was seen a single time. CDR3 sequence (DNA): TGTGCCACCAGCAATCTGGACACTGAAGCTTTCTTT. This encodes CATSNLDTEAFF. This chain joins TRBV15 and TRBJ1-1; the D is unclear. This CDR3 region has 12 residues. Between the trimmed V and J ends, which lost 4 bases and 3 bases, there was a span of 6 bases. CDR1 LNHNV and CDR2 YYDKDF come from the germline V gene (reference sequence).

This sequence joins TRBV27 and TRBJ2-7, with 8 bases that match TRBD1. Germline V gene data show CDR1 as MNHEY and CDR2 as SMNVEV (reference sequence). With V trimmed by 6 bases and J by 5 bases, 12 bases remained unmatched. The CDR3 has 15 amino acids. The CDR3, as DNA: TGTGCCAGCAGCAGACGAAGGACAGGGAGGAACGAGCAGTACTTC. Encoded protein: CASSRRRTGRNEQYF.

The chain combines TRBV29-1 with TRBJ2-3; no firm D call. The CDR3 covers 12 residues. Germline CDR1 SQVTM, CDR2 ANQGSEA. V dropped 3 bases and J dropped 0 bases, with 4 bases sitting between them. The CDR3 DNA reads TGCAGCGTTGACCAGAGCACAGATACGCAGTATTTT. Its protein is CSVDQSTDTQYF.

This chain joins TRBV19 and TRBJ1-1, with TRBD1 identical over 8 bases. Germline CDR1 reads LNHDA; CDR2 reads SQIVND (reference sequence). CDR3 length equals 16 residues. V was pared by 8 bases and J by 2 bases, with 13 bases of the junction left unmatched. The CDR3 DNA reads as TGTGCCAGTTCCGGACAGGGTCAAAGTTTTAACACTGAAGCTTTCTTT. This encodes CASSGQGQSFNTEAFF.